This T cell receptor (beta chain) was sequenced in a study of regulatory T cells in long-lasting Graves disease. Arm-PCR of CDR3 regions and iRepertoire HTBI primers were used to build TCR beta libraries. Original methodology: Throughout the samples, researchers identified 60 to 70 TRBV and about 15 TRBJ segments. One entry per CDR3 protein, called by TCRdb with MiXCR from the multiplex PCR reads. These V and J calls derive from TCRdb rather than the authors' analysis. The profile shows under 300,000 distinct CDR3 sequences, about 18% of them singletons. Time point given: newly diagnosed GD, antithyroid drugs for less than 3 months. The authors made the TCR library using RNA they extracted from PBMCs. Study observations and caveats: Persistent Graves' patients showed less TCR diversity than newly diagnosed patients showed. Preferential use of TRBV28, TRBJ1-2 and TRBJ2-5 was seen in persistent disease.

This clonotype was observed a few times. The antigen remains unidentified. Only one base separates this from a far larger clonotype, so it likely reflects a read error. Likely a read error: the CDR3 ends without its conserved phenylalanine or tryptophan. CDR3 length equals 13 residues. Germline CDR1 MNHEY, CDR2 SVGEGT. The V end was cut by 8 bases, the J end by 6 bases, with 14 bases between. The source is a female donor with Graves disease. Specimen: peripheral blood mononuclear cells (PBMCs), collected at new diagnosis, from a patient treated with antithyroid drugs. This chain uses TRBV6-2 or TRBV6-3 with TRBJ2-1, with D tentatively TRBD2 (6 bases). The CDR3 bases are TGTGCCAGCTCAAGACTAGAATCCAATGAGCAGTTCCTC. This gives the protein CASSRLESNEQFL.